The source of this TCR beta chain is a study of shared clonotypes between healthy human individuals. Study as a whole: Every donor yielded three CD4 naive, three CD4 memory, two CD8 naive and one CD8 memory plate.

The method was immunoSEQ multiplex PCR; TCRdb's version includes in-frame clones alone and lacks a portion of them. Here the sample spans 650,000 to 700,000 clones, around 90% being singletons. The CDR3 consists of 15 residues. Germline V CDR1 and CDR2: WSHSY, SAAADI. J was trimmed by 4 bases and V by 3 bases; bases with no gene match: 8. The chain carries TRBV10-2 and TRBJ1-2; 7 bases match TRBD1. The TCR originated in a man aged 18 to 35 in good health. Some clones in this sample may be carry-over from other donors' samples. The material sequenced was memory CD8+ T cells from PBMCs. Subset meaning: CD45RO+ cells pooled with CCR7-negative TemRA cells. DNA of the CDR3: TGCGCCAGCAGTGATCTGGGATGGGACAGCTATGGCTACACCTTC. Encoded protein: CASSDLGWDSYGYTF.